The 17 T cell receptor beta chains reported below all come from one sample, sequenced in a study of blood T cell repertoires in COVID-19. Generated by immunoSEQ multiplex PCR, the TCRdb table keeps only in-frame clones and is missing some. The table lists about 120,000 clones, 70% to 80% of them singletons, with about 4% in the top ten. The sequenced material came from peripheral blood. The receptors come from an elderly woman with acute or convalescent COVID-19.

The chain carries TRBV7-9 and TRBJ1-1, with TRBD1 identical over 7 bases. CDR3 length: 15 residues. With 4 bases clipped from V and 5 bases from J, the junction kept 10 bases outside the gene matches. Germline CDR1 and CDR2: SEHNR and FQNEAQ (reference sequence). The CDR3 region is CASSSSPDRRTEAFF. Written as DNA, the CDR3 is TGTGCCAGCAGCTCCTCCCCGGACAGGCGAACTGAAGCTTTCTTT.

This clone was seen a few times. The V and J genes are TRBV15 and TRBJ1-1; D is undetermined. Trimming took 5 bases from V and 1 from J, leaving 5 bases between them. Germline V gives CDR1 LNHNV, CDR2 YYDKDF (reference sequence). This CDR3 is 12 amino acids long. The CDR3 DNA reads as TGTGCCACCAGCCGGAGGAACACTGAAGCTTTCTTT. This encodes CATSRRNTEAFF.

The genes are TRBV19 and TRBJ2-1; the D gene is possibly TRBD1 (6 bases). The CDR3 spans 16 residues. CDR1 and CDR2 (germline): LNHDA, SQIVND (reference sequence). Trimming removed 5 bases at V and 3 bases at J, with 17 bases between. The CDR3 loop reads CASSPQGRLLYNEQFF. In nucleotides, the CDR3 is TGTGCCAGTAGTCCACAGGGACGATTACTCTACAATGAGCAGTTCTTC.

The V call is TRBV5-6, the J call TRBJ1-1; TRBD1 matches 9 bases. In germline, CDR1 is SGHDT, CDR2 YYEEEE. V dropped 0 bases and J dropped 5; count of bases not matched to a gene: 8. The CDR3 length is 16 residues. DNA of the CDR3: TGTGCCAGCAGCTTGGGGAACAGGGGGCTATGGACTGAAGCTTTCTTT. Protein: CASSLGNRGLWTEAFF.

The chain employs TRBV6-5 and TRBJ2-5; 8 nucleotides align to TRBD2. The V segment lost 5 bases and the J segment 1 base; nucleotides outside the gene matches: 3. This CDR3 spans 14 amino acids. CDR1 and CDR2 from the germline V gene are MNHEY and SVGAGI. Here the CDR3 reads CASSPGGFQETQYF. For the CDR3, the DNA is TGTGCCAGCAGTCCGGGGGGGTTCCAAGAGACCCAGTACTTC.

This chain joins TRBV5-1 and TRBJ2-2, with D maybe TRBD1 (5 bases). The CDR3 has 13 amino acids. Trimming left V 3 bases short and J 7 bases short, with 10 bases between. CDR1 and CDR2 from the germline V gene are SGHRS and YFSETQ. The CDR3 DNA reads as TGCGCCAGCAGCTCGCAGGGTATCGGGGAGCTGTTTTTT. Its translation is CASSSQGIGELFF.

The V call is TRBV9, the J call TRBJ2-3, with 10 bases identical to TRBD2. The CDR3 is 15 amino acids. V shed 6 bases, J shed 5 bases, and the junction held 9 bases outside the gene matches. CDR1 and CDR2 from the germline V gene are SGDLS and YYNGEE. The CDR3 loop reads CASTLGLAEKDTQYF. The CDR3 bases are TGTGCCAGCACCCTAGGACTAGCGGAGAAAGATACGCAGTATTTT.

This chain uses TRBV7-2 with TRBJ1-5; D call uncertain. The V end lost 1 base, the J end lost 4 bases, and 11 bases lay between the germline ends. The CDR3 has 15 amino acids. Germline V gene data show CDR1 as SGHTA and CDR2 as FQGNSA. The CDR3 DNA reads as TGTGCCAGCAGCTTAGGACTCGCGGAGAATCAGCCCCAGCATTTT. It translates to CASSLGLAENQPQHF. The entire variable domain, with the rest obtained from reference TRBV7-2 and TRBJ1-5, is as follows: GAGVSQSPSNKVTEKGKDVELRCDPISGHTALYWYRQSLGQGLEFLIYFQGNSAPDKSGLPSDRFSAERTGGSVSTLTIQRTQQEDSAVYLCASSLGLAENQPQHFGDGTRLSIL.

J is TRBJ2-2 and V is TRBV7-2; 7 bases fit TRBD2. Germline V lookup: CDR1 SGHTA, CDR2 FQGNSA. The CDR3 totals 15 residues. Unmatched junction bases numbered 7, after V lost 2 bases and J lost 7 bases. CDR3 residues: CASSLWAGEGGELFF. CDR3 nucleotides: TGTGCCAGCAGCTTATGGGCGGGAGAAGGCGGGGAGCTGTTTTTT.

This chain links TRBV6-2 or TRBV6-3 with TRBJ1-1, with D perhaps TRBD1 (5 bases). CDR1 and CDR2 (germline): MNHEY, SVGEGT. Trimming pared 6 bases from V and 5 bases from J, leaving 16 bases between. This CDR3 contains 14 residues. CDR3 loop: CASSPLRGGTEAFF. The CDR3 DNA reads TGTGCCAGCAGCCCCTTACGGGGGGGGACTGAAGCTTTCTTT.

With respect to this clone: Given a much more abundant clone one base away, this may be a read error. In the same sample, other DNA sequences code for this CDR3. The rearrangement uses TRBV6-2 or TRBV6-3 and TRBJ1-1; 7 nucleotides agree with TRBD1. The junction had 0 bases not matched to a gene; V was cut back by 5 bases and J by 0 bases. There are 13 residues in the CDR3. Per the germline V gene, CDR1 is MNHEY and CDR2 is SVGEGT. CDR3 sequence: CASSGQVNTEAFF. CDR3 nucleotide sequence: TGTGCCAGCAGTGGACAGGTGAACACTGAAGCTTTCTTT.

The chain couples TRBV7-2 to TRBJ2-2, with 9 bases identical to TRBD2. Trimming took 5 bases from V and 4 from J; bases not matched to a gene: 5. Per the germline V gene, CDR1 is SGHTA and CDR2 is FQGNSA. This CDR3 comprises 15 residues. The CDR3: CASSRGRAGTGELFF. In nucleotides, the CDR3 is TGTGCCAGCAGCCGCGGGAGGGCGGGCACCGGGGAGCTGTTTTTT. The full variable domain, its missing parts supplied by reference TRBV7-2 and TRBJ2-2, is GAGVSQSPSNKVTEKGKDVELRCDPISGHTALYWYRQSLGQGLEFLIYFQGNSAPDKSGLPSDRFSAERTGGSVSTLTIQRTQQEDSAVYLCASSRGRAGTGELFFGEGSRLTVL.

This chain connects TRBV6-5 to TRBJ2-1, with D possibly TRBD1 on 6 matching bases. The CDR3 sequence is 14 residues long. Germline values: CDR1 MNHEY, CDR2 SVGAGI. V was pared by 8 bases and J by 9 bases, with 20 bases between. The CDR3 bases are TGTGCCAGCGGAGGACAGACTCATCGGGGTGAGCAGTTCTTC. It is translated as CASGGQTHRGEQFF.

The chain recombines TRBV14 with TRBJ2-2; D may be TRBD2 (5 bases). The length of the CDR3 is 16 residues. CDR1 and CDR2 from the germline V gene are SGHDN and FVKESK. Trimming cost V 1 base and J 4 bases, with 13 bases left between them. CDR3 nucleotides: TGTGCCAGCAGCCAAGGCCCTAGCCCGATCACCGGGGAGCTGTTTTTT. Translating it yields CASSQGPSPITGELFF.

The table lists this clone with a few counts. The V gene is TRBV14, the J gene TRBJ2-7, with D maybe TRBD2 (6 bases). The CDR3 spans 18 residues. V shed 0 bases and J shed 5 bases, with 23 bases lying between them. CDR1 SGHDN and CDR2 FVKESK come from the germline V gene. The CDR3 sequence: CASSQDGGNSGWADEQYF. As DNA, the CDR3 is TGTGCCAGCAGCCAAGACGGTGGGAATAGCGGTTGGGCTGACGAGCAGTACTTC.

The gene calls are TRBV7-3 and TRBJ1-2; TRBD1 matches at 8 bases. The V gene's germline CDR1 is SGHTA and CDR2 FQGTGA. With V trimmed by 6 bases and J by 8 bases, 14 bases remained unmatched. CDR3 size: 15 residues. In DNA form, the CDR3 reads TGTGCCAGCAGAAGGTTACCCGAGGACAGGGAAGGCTACACCTTC. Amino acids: CASRRLPEDREGYTF.

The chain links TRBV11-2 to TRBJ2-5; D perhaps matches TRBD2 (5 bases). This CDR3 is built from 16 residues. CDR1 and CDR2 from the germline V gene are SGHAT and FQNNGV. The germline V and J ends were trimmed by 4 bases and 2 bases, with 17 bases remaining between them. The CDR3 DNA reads TGTGCCAGCAGCTACGCCCTCTCCCCGGGGCAAGAGACCCAGTACTTC. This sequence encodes CASSYALSPGQETQYF.